What follows is one T cell receptor beta chain and its context. Its target is not known. Mismatch with germline at one junction end may stem from a read error. Sequencing was performed with immunoSEQ multiplex PCR; in TCRdb, only in-frame clones are kept and a portion is missing. Here the sample spans 340,000 or so clones, 85% to 95% being singletons. This CDR3 comprises 13 residues. From germline, CDR1 is MNHEY and CDR2 SVGAGI. The data are from a study of brain T cells in children with intractable seizures. Time point given: blood from clinic visit 5 months post-surgery; TSC patient then seizure free. General study points: Viral specificity was inferred only from CDR3 similarity; HCMV serostatus was unknown.

This chain links TRBV6-5 with TRBJ2-1; D is possibly TRBD2 (6 bases). Sequences were derived from peripheral blood, sampled 4 to 5 months after surgery. This sequence originates from a boy younger than two with tuberous sclerosis and intractable seizures. Written as DNA, the CDR3 is TGTGCCAGCAGTTACCGGGAGTACAGTGAGCAGTTCTTC. Translation gives CASSYREYSEQFF.